A selection of T cell receptor beta chains follows, all from one sample in a study of blood T cell repertoires in COVID-19. Data came from immunoSEQ multiplex PCR; TCRdb stores just in-frame clones and leaves some out. Of tens of thousands of clones listed, around 85% are singletons. The sequenced sample consisted of peripheral blood. The receptors derive from a woman between 65 and 79 years old with acute or convalescent COVID-19. Both conserved end residues are trimmed from each CDR3. A D gene is named only where the DNA matches it firmly.

J gene: TRBJ1-1
D gene: TRBD1
V gene: TRBV27
CDR3 protein: ASSLRQGLEAF

J gene: TRBJ1-3
D gene: TRBD1
V gene: TRBV7-9
CDR3 protein: ASSLLGQASSGNTIY

J gene: TRBJ2-5
D gene: TRBD2
V gene: TRBV5-1
CDR3 protein: ASSRGVLETQY

J gene: TRBJ2-1
D gene: TRBD2
V gene: TRBV11-2
CDR3 protein: ASSLRLADHGNEQF

J gene: TRBJ2-1
D gene: .
V gene: TRBV9
CDR3 protein: ASSPTLTVNEQF

J gene: TRBJ2-3
D gene: .
V gene: TRBV6-2/TRBV6-3
CDR3 protein: ASSYSGRTDSTDTQY

J gene: TRBJ2-5
D gene: TRBD2
V gene: TRBV6-5
CDR3 protein: ASNGGAQETQY

J gene: TRBJ1-1
D gene: TRBD1
V gene: TRBV2
CDR3 protein: ASIWTGQNTEAF

J gene: TRBJ1-2
D gene: TRBD1
V gene: TRBV10-3
CDR3 protein: AIRTGANYGYT

J gene: TRBJ2-1
D gene: .
V gene: TRBV29-1
CDR3 protein: SVGRTDNEQF

J gene: TRBJ2-3
D gene: TRBD2
V gene: TRBV7-9
CDR3 protein: ASSGGLAGETDTQY

J gene: TRBJ2-1
D gene: .
V gene: TRBV5-4
CDR3 protein: ASSLFTQGSNEQF

J gene: TRBJ2-1
D gene: .
V gene: TRBV27
CDR3 protein: ASGISSYNEQF

J gene: TRBJ1-2
D gene: TRBD1
V gene: TRBV24-1
CDR3 protein: ATSDPYRGFYGYT

J gene: TRBJ2-3
D gene: .
V gene: TRBV7-2
CDR3 protein: ASSLGGQGITDTQY

J gene: TRBJ1-2
D gene: .
V gene: TRBV6-1
CDR3 protein: ASSESLLEGREDGYT

J gene: TRBJ1-1
D gene: .
V gene: TRBV27
CDR3 protein: ASSFLNGAEAF

J gene: TRBJ2-5
D gene: TRBD1
V gene: TRBV6-5
CDR3 protein: ASSYEDRGQETQY

J gene: TRBJ1-1
D gene: TRBD1
V gene: TRBV6-5
CDR3 protein: ASSYSQGSTEAF

J gene: TRBJ2-5
D gene: .
V gene: TRBV5-4
CDR3 protein: ASSPGETQY

J gene: TRBJ2-3
D gene: .
V gene: TRBV21-1
CDR3 protein: ASCQIPPGQPTDTQY

J gene: TRBJ2-5
D gene: TRBD1
V gene: TRBV18
CDR3 protein: ASSPLGQGRETQY

J gene: TRBJ2-1
D gene: TRBD1
V gene: TRBV6-4
CDR3 protein: ASSVSQGARYEQF

J gene: TRBJ2-3
D gene: .
V gene: TRBV3-1/TRBV3-2
CDR3 protein: ASSHPNTDTQY

J gene: TRBJ1-2
D gene: .
V gene: TRBV25-1
CDR3 protein: ASSEGGLTNYGYT

J gene: TRBJ1-2
D gene: TRBD1
V gene: TRBV24-1
CDR3 protein: ATSDSTGTGGAGYGYT

J gene: TRBJ2-3
D gene: TRBD2
V gene: TRBV7-8
CDR3 protein: ASRKGRLPASRTSGRTDTQY

J gene: TRBJ2-5
D gene: TRBD1
V gene: TRBV4-1
CDR3 protein: ASRQKLTDREETQY

J gene: TRBJ2-2
D gene: .
V gene: TRBV15
CDR3 protein: ATSRDRGQLTGELF

J gene: TRBJ2-2
D gene: .
V gene: TRBV28
CDR3 protein: ASSKPRSGTGELF

J gene: TRBJ2-1
D gene: .
V gene: TRBV18
CDR3 protein: ASSLLALSSYNEQF

J gene: TRBJ1-6
D gene: TRBD1
V gene: TRBV19
CDR3 protein: ASSISTGGAERGSPLH

J gene: TRBJ2-1
D gene: TRBD2
V gene: TRBV7-2
CDR3 protein: ASSLSQGLANEQF

J gene: TRBJ2-1
D gene: TRBD1
V gene: TRBV2
CDR3 protein: ASRRTGVAYNEQF

J gene: TRBJ2-5
D gene: .
V gene: TRBV27
CDR3 protein: ASRRGDTGQETQY